The 29 T cell receptor beta chains in this list originate from one sample, sequenced in a study of STAT5B mutations in CD4+ large granular lymphocyte leukemia. Assay used: immunoSEQ multiplex PCR; TCRdb lists only in-frame clones, some missing. The table lists more than 30,000 clones, roughly 71% of them singletons. Material for sequencing was CD4+ T cells from blood buffy coats. Source of these receptors: a human donor in good health.

The rearrangement links TRBV5-8 to TRBJ1-1, with 9 bases fitting TRBD1. The germline gives CDR1 SGHTS, CDR2 YDEGEE. Trimming removed 1 base from V and 7 bases from J; junction bases left unmatched: 8. This CDR3 has 15 amino acids. CDR3 in amino acids: CASSLSFTGGFEAFF. CDR3 nucleotide sequence: TGTGCCAGCAGCTTGTCGTTTACAGGGGGCTTTGAAGCTTTCTTT. Looking up the rest from reference TRBV5-8 and TRBJ1-1 gives the full variable domain: EAGVTQSPTHLIKTRGQQATLRCSPISGHTSVYWYQQALGLGLQFLLWYDEGEERNRGNFPPRFSGRQFPNYSSELNVNALELEDSALYLCASSLSFTGGFEAFFGQGTRLTVV.

Turning to this clone: The junction and the germline gene differ at one end; a read error may be behind it. V is TRBV15 and J is TRBJ2-7; D remains ambiguous. Germline V gene data show CDR1 as LNHNV and CDR2 as YYDKDF (reference sequence). The CDR3 runs to 13 residues. The CDR3 is CATSRDLVQDQSF. In DNA, the CDR3 is TGTGCCACCAGCAGAGATTTAGTTCAGGATCAGTCCTTC.

The J gene is TRBJ2-3, the V gene TRBV13; 13 bases map to TRBD2. Germline assignment: CDR1 PRHDT and CDR2 FYEKMQ (reference sequence). Trimming took 2 bases from V and 0 from J; bases not matched to a gene: 5. CDR3 length equals 18 residues. The CDR3 nucleotides read TGTGCCAGCAGCTTACAGGGACTAGCGGGAACGAGCACAGATACGCAGTATTTT. This gives the protein CASSLQGLAGTSTDTQYF.

The chain carries TRBV2 and TRBJ2-5, with 9 positions matching TRBD2. V lost 7 bases, J lost 5 bases, and 8 bases stayed unmatched. Germline V gene data show CDR1 as SNHLY and CDR2 as FYNNEI. CDR3 size: 14 residues. The CDR3 DNA sequence: TGTGCCAGCAAAATTTTGACTAGCGGCGAGACCCAGTACTTC. Its protein is CASKILTSGETQYF.

The table lists this clone with a few counts. This chain connects TRBV7-8 to TRBJ2-1; D gene ambiguous. The CDR3 runs 15 residues. V was trimmed by 3 bases and J by 0 bases, leaving 9 bases between them. The V gene's germline CDR1 is SGHVS and CDR2 FQNEAQ. For the CDR3, the DNA is TGTGCCAGCAGCTTCAGCGCCTACTCCTACAATGAGCAGTTCTTC. Its translation: CASSFSAYSYNEQFF.

In its sample, this clone was seen a few times. This chain connects TRBV4-1 to TRBJ1-1, with 7 bases that match TRBD1. Germline CDR1 MGHRA, CDR2 YSYEKL. J was trimmed by 3 bases and V by 6 bases; bases with no gene match: 4. This CDR3 is 13 amino acids long. The CDR3 loop reads CASSSGGDTEAFF. CDR3 nucleotide sequence: TGCGCCAGCAGTTCAGGGGGGGACACTGAAGCTTTCTTT.

The chain combines TRBV2 with TRBJ2-7; TRBD1 matches at 10 bases. Trimming at V came to 5 bases and at J to 4 bases, leaving 5 bases not matched to a gene. Germline values: CDR1 SNHLY, CDR2 FYNNEI. This CDR3 contains 14 residues. CDR3 amino acids: CASSPGQGNYEQYF. The CDR3 nucleotides read TGTGCCAGCAGTCCGGGACAGGGGAATTACGAGCAGTACTTC.

For the CDR3, the DNA is TGTGCCAGCAGCCAAAACAGGGGGTTAGGAGGAAACACCATATATTTT. It codes for CASSQNRGLGGNTIYF. The rearrangement joins TRBV27 to TRBJ1-3; 8 nucleotides agree with TRBD1. Losses at the gene ends were 6 bases for V and 4 bases for J; bases not matched to a gene: 11. CDR3 length: 16 residues. Germline CDR1 and CDR2: MNHEY and SMNVEV (reference sequence).

The chain links TRBV2 to TRBJ2-7; 7 bases agree with TRBD1. The CDR3 is 14 amino acids. Looked up from germline, CDR1 is SNHLY and CDR2 is FYNNEI. The V and J ends lost 6 bases and 1 base, in that order; junction bases with no gene match: 6. Here the CDR3 reads CASRMGQRSYEQYF. CDR3 in DNA: TGTGCCAGCAGAATGGGACAGCGGTCCTACGAGCAGTACTTC.

The chain carries TRBV9 and TRBJ2-7, with D maybe TRBD1 (5 bases). The CDR3 loop spans 15 amino acids. Between the trimmed V and J ends, which lost 3 bases and 4 bases, there was a span of 17 bases. Germline lookup yields CDR1 SGDLS and CDR2 YYNGEE. The CDR3 region has the DNA TGTGCCAGCAGCGGGGCAGCGCAGGGTTTTTACGAGCAGTACTTC. Translation: CASSGAAQGFYEQYF.

This clone was found once. The gene calls are TRBV29-1 and TRBJ2-7, with TRBD1 matching 9 bases. In germline, CDR1 is SQVTM, CDR2 ANQGSEA. The CDR3 is made up of 13 amino acids. The junction had 9 bases not matched to a gene; V was cut back by 6 bases and J by 6 bases. This chain's CDR3 is CSVKGQGLGEQYF. The CDR3, as DNA: TGCAGCGTCAAGGGACAGGGATTAGGCGAGCAGTACTTC.

The DNA for the CDR3 is TGTGCCAGCAGATCCGGCGGGAACAATGAGCAGTTCTTC. This codes for CASRSGGNNEQFF. The chain is built from TRBV7-8 and TRBJ2-1, with a possible D match to TRBD2 (6 bases). V was clipped by 6 bases and J by 5 bases, with 11 bases between them. The CDR3 extends over 13 amino acids. The germline CDR1 and CDR2 sequences are SGHVS and FQNEAQ. Full variable domain (rest looked up from reference TRBV7-8 and TRBJ2-1): GAGVSQSPRYKVAKRGQDVALRCDPISGHVSLFWYQQALGQGPEFLTYFQNEAQLDKSGLPSDRFFAERPEGSVSTLKIQRTQQEDSAVYLCASRSGGNNEQFFGPGTRLTVL.

The chain is built from TRBV7-8 and TRBJ2-3; D possibly corresponds to TRBD1 (5 bases). Germline V lookup: CDR1 SGHVS, CDR2 FQNEAQ. The CDR3 sequence is 15 residues long. Trimming took off 0 bases at V and 5 bases at J, with 12 bases between the two ends. CDR3 nucleotide sequence: TGTGCCAGCAGCTTAGCGGGGCCTGTAATAGATACGCAGTATTTT. The encoded protein is CASSLAGPVIDTQYF. The entire variable domain, with the rest obtained from reference TRBV7-8 and TRBJ2-3, is as follows: GAGVSQSPRYKVAKRGQDVALRCDPISGHVSLFWYQQALGQGPEFLTYFQNEAQLDKSGLPSDRFFAERPEGSVSTLKIQRTQQEDSAVYLCASSLAGPVIDTQYFGPGTRLTVL.

V gene TRBV6-5 combines with J gene TRBJ1-1, with D uncertain. This CDR3 is 15 amino acids long. Per germline, CDR1 MNHEY and CDR2 SVGAGI. Trimming cost V 6 bases and J 5 bases, with 19 bases left between them. The CDR3 region is CASSSAGQGGTEAFF. The DNA of the CDR3 is TGTGCCAGCAGCTCCGCCGGGCAAGGCGGGACTGAAGCTTTCTTT.

The V call is TRBV19, the J call TRBJ1-4; possibly TRBD1 for D (6 bases). The ends were cut back, 3 bases at V and 7 bases at J, with 12 bases in the middle. The germline V gene has CDR1 LNHDA and CDR2 SQIVND (reference sequence). The CDR3 is made up of 14 amino acids. The CDR3: CASSIRGGVEKLFF. CDR3 in DNA: TGTGCCAGTAGTATTCGAGGGGGAGTTGAAAAACTGTTTTTT.

The gene calls are TRBV28 and TRBJ2-7, with 10 bases that match TRBD2. The CDR3 runs to 16 residues. The ends lost 2 bases at V and 3 bases at J; junction bases unmatched: 7. Germline CDR1 reads MDHEN; CDR2 reads SYDVKM. Here the CDR3 reads CASSLSSGGFHYEQYF. Written as DNA, the CDR3 is TGTGCCAGCAGTTTAAGTAGCGGGGGGTTTCACTACGAGCAGTACTTC.

The chain uses TRBV4-1 and TRBJ2-2; no reliable D call. The CDR3 is 13 residues long. V dropped 0 bases and J dropped 7 bases, with 6 bases sitting between them. Germline-derived CDR1 and CDR2 are MGHRA and YSYEKL. The DNA of the CDR3 is TGCGCCAGCAGCCAAGATCTCATCGGGGAGCTGTTTTTT. Its protein is CASSQDLIGELFF.

This clone appeared once. The rearrangement uses TRBV25-1 and TRBJ1-2; D remains ambiguous. Germline CDR1 and CDR2: MGHDK and SYGVNS. The CDR3 spans 13 residues. V was trimmed by 2 bases and J by 3 bases, leaving 7 bases between them. CDR3 protein: CASSEHTDYGYTF. The CDR3 bases are TGTGCCAGCAGTGAACACACCGACTATGGCTACACCTTC.

This clone was counted only a few times. The V call is TRBV30, the J call TRBJ1-1; 8 bases line up with TRBD1. The CDR3 runs to 15 residues. Germline assignment: CDR1 GTSNPN and CDR2 SVGIG (reference sequence). After removal of 2 bases from V and 6 bases from J, the junction contained 11 bases not matched to a gene. The CDR3 DNA follows: TGTGCCTGGAGTCTCGCAGGGGGCGTCGTGGCTGAAGCTTTCTTT. Protein product: CAWSLAGGVVAEAFF.

The chain uses TRBV6-4 and TRBJ1-6, with TRBD1 matching over 10 bases. This CDR3 region has 17 residues. The junction had 16 bases not matched to a gene; V was cut back by 4 bases and J by 13 bases. The V gene's germline CDR1 is MRHNA and CDR2 SNTAGT. The CDR3 here is CASSATMQETGGSPLHF. For the CDR3, the DNA is TGTGCCAGCAGTGCAACCATGCAAGAGACAGGGGGCTCCCCCCTCCACTTT.

V is TRBV25-1 and J is TRBJ2-5; D unclear. Germline CDR1 and CDR2: MGHDK and SYGVNS. CDR3 length: 17 amino acids. With 2 bases removed from V and 2 bases from J, the gap between germline ends came to 18 bases. For the CDR3, the DNA is TGTGCCAGCAGTGAAATGAGGTATGGATACAGACAAGAGACCCAGTACTTC. It codes for CASSEMRYGYRQETQYF.

The chain couples TRBV5-6 to TRBJ2-2, with 9 bases identical to TRBD1. Germline V CDR1 and CDR2: SGHDT, YYEEEE. The J segment lost 7 bases and the V segment lost 3 bases, leaving 10 bases of the junction unmatched. The CDR3 length is 16 residues. The CDR3 bases are TGTGCCAGCAGCTGGGGGACAGGGTTAAGAGGCGGGGAGCTGTTTTTT. Amino acid sequence: CASSWGTGLRGGELFF.

This chain connects TRBV5-1 to TRBJ2-2, with D perhaps matching TRBD2 (5 bases). The CDR3 is made up of 14 amino acids. V gave up 0 bases and J gave up 5 bases, with 8 bases separating them. Germline V gives CDR1 SGHRS, CDR2 YFSETQ. The CDR3 sequence is CASSLAGETGELFF. As DNA, the CDR3 is TGCGCCAGCAGCTTGGCCGGGGAAACCGGGGAGCTGTTTTTT.

The CDR3: CASSSGQGRGNTEAFF. The CDR3 DNA is TGCGCCAGCAGCTCGGGACAGGGAAGGGGGAACACTGAAGCTTTCTTT. The chain is built from TRBV5-1 and TRBJ1-1; 9 nucleotides match TRBD1. The germline CDR1 and CDR2 sequences are SGHRS and YFSETQ. V was pared by 3 bases and J by 1 base, with 7 bases of the junction left unmatched. The CDR3 consists of 16 residues.

This clone showed up just a few times. The chain links TRBV18 to TRBJ1-4; D might be TRBD1 (5 bases). The CDR3 runs to 12 residues. V lost 3 bases and J lost 6, with 5 bases in between. Germline-derived CDR1 and CDR2 are KGHSH and LQKENI. The CDR3 DNA follows: TGTGCCAGCTCACCGACAGATGAAAAACTGTTTTTT. This encodes CASSPTDEKLFF.

The V and J genes are TRBV19 and TRBJ1-4; D ambiguous. CDR3 length: 12 amino acids. V was cut by 6 bases and J by 10 bases, with 12 bases left in between. Germline V gives CDR1 LNHDA, CDR2 SQIVND (reference sequence). This CDR3 is CASRFTGGKLFF. For the CDR3, the DNA is TGTGCCAGTAGGTTTACTGGAGGAAAACTGTTTTTT.

The chain employs TRBV4-1 and TRBJ2-5; no definite D call. Trimming took 0 bases from V and 5 from J, leaving 13 bases between them. Germline V gives CDR1 MGHRA, CDR2 YSYEKL. CDR3 length equals 15 residues. This CDR3 is CASSQDGQLAETQYF. CDR3 in DNA: TGCGCCAGCAGCCAAGATGGGCAGCTCGCGGAGACCCAGTACTTC.

The rearrangement links TRBV5-8 to TRBJ2-1; 13 bases line up with TRBD2. CDR1 SGHTS and CDR2 YDEGEE come from the germline V gene. V was clipped by 9 bases and J by 12 bases; unmatched bases: 12. This CDR3 contains 14 residues. The CDR3: CATFTSGGAGRQFF. CDR3 DNA sequence: TGTGCCACTTTTACTAGCGGGGGGGCAGGTCGGCAGTTCTTC.

The sample holds a few counts of this clone. The rearrangement uses TRBV21-1 and TRBJ2-4. TRBV21-1 is flagged as a pseudogene. The CDR3 consists of 17 residues. DNA of the CDR3: TGTGCCAGCAGCACCCCTGGCAGGTCGGGAGCCAAAAACATTCAGTACTTC. Protein: CASSTPGRSGAKNIQYF.